Included here is one T cell receptor beta chain sequence, with context. Antigen: not known. This sample is drawn from a study of radiotherapy plus CTLA-4 blockade in lung cancer. V shed 1 base, J shed 4 bases, and the junction held 4 bases outside the gene matches. This CDR3 has 15 residues. Germline V gene sequence: CDR1 LGHNA, CDR2 YNFKEQ. Study-wide results and caveats: The study found tumor-derived TCR clones expanded in blood after radiotherapy plus ipilimumab.

TCRdb's copy holds only in-frame clones and misses some; the assay was immunoSEQ multiplex PCR. Here the sample spans approximately 40,000 clones, about 86% being singletons. This specimen consisted of peripheral blood, obtained from a patient treated with radiotherapy plus ipilimumab. The V gene is TRBV4-2, the J gene TRBJ2-1, with TRBD2 matching 7 bases. The clonotype was recovered from a human donor with non-small cell lung cancer whose response to radiotherapy plus ipilimumab could not be evaluated. CDR3 coding DNA: TGTGCCAGCAGCCAAGCGGGAGGACGTTACAATGAGCAGTTCTTC. Translating it yields CASSQAGGRYNEQFF.